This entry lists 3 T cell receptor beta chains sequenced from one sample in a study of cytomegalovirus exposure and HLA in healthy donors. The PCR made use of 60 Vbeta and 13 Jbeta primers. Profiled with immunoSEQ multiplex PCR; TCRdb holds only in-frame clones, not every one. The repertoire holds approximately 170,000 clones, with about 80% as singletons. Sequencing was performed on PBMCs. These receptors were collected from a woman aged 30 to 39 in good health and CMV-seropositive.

CDR3 DNA sequence: TGTGCCAGCAGCCTAACTAGCGGGAGGGCAAAGGAGCAGTTCTTC. Residues: CASSLTSGRAKEQFF. The J gene is TRBJ2-1, the V gene TRBV5-4; 13 positions match TRBD2. With V trimmed by 4 bases and J by 10 bases, 8 bases remained unmatched. The CDR3 spans 15 residues. Germline-derived CDR1 and CDR2 are SGHNT and YYREEE (reference sequence). The entire variable domain, with the rest obtained from reference TRBV5-4 and TRBJ2-1, is as follows: ETGVTQSPTHLIKTRGQQVTLRCSSQSGHNTVSWYQQALGQGPQFIFQYYREEENGRGNFPPRFSGLQFPNYSSELNVNALELDDSALYLCASSLTSGRAKEQFFGPGTRLTVL.

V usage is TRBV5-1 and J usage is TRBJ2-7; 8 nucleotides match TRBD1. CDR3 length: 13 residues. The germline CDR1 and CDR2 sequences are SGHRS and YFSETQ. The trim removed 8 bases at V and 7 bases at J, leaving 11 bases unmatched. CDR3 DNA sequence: TGCGCCAGTCGGACAGGGTCGATTCATGAGCAGTACTTC. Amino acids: CASRTGSIHEQYF.

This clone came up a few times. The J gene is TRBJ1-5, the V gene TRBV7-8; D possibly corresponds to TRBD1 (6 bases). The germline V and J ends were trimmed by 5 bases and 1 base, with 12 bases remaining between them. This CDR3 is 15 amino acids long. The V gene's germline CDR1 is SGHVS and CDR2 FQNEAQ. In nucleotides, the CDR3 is TGTGCCAGCAGCCAAGAGGGGGGGAGCAATCAGCCCCAGCATTTT. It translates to CASSQEGGSNQPQHF.